This entry features one TCR beta chain sequence. This specimen comes from a study of blood T cell repertoires in COVID-19. The germline V gene encodes CDR1 SGHDT and CDR2 YYEEEE. V was shortened by 0 bases and J by 0 bases, with 10 bases between the two germline ends. This CDR3 comprises 15 residues. Here immunoSEQ multiplex PCR was the method, and the copy in TCRdb shows in-frame clones only, minus some. The data contain under 150,000 clones, 55% to 75% of them seen just once; the ten biggest clones take up roughly 2.2%. Sequences were obtained from peripheral blood. This TCR came from a woman between 65 and 79 years old with acute or convalescent COVID-19. The chain joins TRBV5-6 to TRBJ2-7; a weak D match, TRBD2 (5 bases). The chain's CDR3 is CASSLDGISSYEQYF. CDR3 in DNA: TGTGCCAGCAGCTTGGACGGGATCAGCTCCTACGAGCAGTACTTC.